This TCR beta chain was observed in a study of shared clonotypes between healthy human individuals. Study conclusions and caveats: Sorted-subset sequencing, rarefaction showed, was incomplete despite large depth.

V lost 5 bases, J lost 3 bases, and 13 bases lay in between. CDR1 MNHEY and CDR2 SVGAGI come from the germline V gene. This CDR3 spans 15 amino acids. Every subset's genomic DNA went evenly onto several immunoSEQ plates. Original data processing: ImmunoSEQ junction-only sequences lacked quality scores, so their filtering differed. Produced via immunoSEQ multiplex PCR; TCRdb's table is partial and in-frame only. The V and J calls and clone size were taken over from that table, and D and trimming were inferred from the DNA. The top ten hold 0.37% of the sample, which has 2 million to 2.5 million clones, roughly 90% seen once. Remarks on this clone: Its antigen is not known.

The chain has TRBV6-5 and TRBJ2-2; weak D call: TRBD1 (5 bases). The source is a man younger than 35 in good health. Some clones in this sample may be carry-over from other donors' samples. The sample was naive CD4+ T cells from PBMCs. The subset here: CD45RA+ positively selected. The CDR3 coding sequence is TGTGCCAGCAGTGCCCCTTCCAGGGACACCGGGGAGCTGTTTTTT. It translates to CASSAPSRDTGELFF.